This TCR beta chain was sequenced for a study of neoadjuvant anti-PD-1 for oral cavity cancer. As concerns this clone: Its ends do not fully match the called genes, so a read error is possible.

Sequencing was performed with immunoSEQ multiplex PCR; in TCRdb, only in-frame clones are kept and a portion is missing. This table has around 62,000 clones, more than 60% appearing once. The input for sequencing was PBMCs, taken before nivolumab (anti-PD-1) treatment. This clonotype originated in a person aged 40 to 85 with oral cavity squamous cell carcinoma.

The CDR3 protein is CASSQDVPGLAGSYEQGF. In nucleotides, the CDR3 is TGTGCCAGCAGCCAAGATGTCCCAGGACTAGCGGGCTCCTACGAGCAGGGCTTC. The J gene is TRBJ2-7, the V gene TRBV4-2, with TRBD2 identical over 11 bases. This CDR3 has 18 residues. The germline gives CDR1 LGHNA, CDR2 YNFKEQ.